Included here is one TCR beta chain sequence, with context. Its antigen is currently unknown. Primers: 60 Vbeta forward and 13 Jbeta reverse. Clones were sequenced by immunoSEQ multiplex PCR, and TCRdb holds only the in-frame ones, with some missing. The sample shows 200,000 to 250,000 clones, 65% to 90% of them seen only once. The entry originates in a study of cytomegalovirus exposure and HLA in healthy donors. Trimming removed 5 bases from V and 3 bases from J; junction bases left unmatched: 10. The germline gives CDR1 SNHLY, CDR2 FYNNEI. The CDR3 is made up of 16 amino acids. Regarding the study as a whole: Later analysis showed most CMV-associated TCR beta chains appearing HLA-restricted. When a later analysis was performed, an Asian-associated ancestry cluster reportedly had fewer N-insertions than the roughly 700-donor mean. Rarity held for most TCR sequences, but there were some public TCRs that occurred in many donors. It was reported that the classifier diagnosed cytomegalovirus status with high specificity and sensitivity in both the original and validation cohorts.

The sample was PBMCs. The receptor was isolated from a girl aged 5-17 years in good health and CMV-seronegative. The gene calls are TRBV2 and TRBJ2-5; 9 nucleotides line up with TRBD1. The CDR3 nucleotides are TGTGCCAGCAGTATACTAAGGGGGGACAGGGAAGAGACCCAGTACTTC. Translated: CASSILRGDREETQYF. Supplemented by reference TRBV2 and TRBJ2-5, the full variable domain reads EPEVTQTPSHQVTQMGQEVILRCVPISNHLYFYWYRQILGQKVEFLVSFYNNEISEKSEIFDDQFSVERPDGSNFTLKIRSTKLEDSAMYFCASSILRGDREETQYFGPGTRLLVL.